This TCR beta chain was retrieved from a study of blood T cell repertoires in COVID-19. Libraries were prepared by immunoSEQ multiplex PCR; TCRdb keeps only in-frame clonotypes and omits some of them. This sample has approximately 180,000 clones, with over 75% found just once. This clone is a singleton in its sample. Germline loops: CDR1 SEHNR, CDR2 FQNEAQ (reference sequence). The CDR3 covers 14 residues. Trimming took 6 bases from V and 5 from J, leaving 15 bases between them. This TCR came from a human donor with active or convalescent COVID-19. The donor label of this sample is uncertain. Sequencing used peripheral blood. J is TRBJ2-3 and V is TRBV7-9, with a possible D match to TRBD1 (6 bases). For the CDR3, the DNA is TGTGCCAGCAGGACAGGAGGCTATCGAGATACGCAGTATTTT. Residues: CASRTGGYRDTQYF.